Shown below are 27 T cell receptor beta chains from a single sample sequenced in a study of shared clonotypes between healthy human individuals. The protocol was immunoSEQ multiplex PCR, while the TCRdb copy is restricted to in-frame clones and leaves out a portion. In the table there are 2.5 million or so clones, more than 80% of which are singletons. The source material was naive CD4+ T cells sorted from blood. Sample subset: CD45RA+ positively selected. The source is a man younger than 30 in good health.

The rearrangement uses TRBV10-3 and TRBJ2-1; D call uncertain. The germline V gene encodes CDR1 ENHRY and CDR2 SYGVKD. The CDR3 is made up of 16 amino acids. Trimming stripped 3 bases from V and 7 bases from J, with 19 bases between. CDR3 DNA sequence: TGTGCCATCAGTGAAAAGGGCACTCACCGGACGAATGAGCAGTTCTTC. Its translation is CAISEKGTHRTNEQFF.

This chain connects TRBV2 to TRBJ2-5; D is unresolved. Trimming cost V 2 bases and J 7 bases, with 20 bases left between them. Germline CDR1 is SNHLY and CDR2 is FYNNEI. The CDR3 consists of 16 residues. CDR3 loop: CASSESQPGQLGTQYF. CDR3 DNA sequence: TGTGCCAGCAGTGAATCCCAGCCAGGCCAGTTGGGGACCCAGTACTTC.

The chain has TRBV11-1 and TRBJ1-5, with D unresolved. In germline, CDR1 is SGHAT, CDR2 FQDESV (reference sequence). Trimming pared 5 bases from V and 7 bases from J, leaving 15 bases between. The length of the CDR3 is 14 residues. The CDR3 DNA sequence: TGTGCCAGCAGCCGTGGACCCGGCGGCCAGCCCCAGCATTTT. Encoded protein: CASSRGPGGQPQHF.

The chain has TRBV10-2 and TRBJ1-5; TRBD1 aligns across 12 bases. J lost 6 bases, V lost 6 bases, and 12 bases had no gene match. This CDR3 region has 17 residues. The germline gives CDR1 WSHSY, CDR2 SAAADI. The CDR3 sequence: CASRMTGTGGDGQPQHF. CDR3 DNA: TGCGCCAGCAGAATGACCGGGACAGGGGGCGACGGTCAGCCCCAGCATTTT.

V gene TRBV19 combines with J gene TRBJ1-2; D unclear. Germline assignment: CDR1 LNHDA and CDR2 SQIVND (reference sequence). This CDR3 contains 13 residues. Trimming removed 2 bases from V and 7 bases from J, with 11 bases in between. The CDR3 is CASSIFGIPGYTF. The CDR3 DNA sequence: TGTGCCAGTAGTATATTTGGGATACCTGGCTACACCTTC.

The rearrangement uses TRBV5-1 and TRBJ2-4; tentatively, D is TRBD1 or TRBD2 (5 bases each). There are 14 residues in the CDR3. Trimming took 4 bases from V and 7 from J, leaving 15 bases between them. CDR1 SGHRS and CDR2 YFSETQ come from the germline V gene. The CDR3 nucleotides read TGCGCCAGCAGCCCCGGGGCAGGTATCAACATTCAGTACTTC. It specifies CASSPGAGINIQYF.

The chain carries TRBV6-1 and TRBJ1-5; 7 bases line up with TRBD1. CDR1 and CDR2 from the germline V gene are MNHNS and SASEGT. There are 15 residues in the CDR3. The V gene end was trimmed by 1 base and the J gene end by 6 bases; junction bases not matched to a gene: 6. Written as DNA, the CDR3 is TGTGCCAGCAGTGAAGGTATAGGGGGCTCTCAGCCCCAGCATTTT. Encoded protein: CASSEGIGGSQPQHF.

Remarks on this clone: Other DNA sequences in the sample encode the same CDR3. The chain combines TRBV27 with TRBJ2-7; D is perhaps TRBD1 (5 bases). The CDR3 runs 13 residues. Between the trimmed V and J ends, which lost 2 bases and 3 bases, there was a span of 8 bases. Germline CDR1 and CDR2: MNHEY and SMNVEV (reference sequence). CDR3 protein: CASSLGQIYEQYF. The DNA for the CDR3 is TGTGCCAGCAGTTTAGGACAAATCTACGAGCAGTACTTC.

This clone was picked up a small number of times. The chain has TRBV25-1 and TRBJ1-1, with D perhaps matching TRBD1 (6 bases). Germline CDR1 reads MGHDK; CDR2 reads SYGVNS. Trimming removed 4 bases at V and 12 bases at J, with 18 bases between. The CDR3 extends over 13 amino acids. The CDR3 here is CASSASTGTVPFF. In nucleotides, the CDR3 is TGTGCCAGCAGTGCCTCCACAGGGACGGTGCCTTTCTTT. Drawing the rest from reference TRBV25-1 and TRBJ1-1, the complete variable domain is EADIYQTPRYLVIGTGKKITLECSQTMGHDKMYWYQQDPGMELHLIHYSYGVNSTEKGDLSSESTVSRIRTEHFPLTLESARPSHTSQYLCASSASTGTVPFFGQGTRLTVV.

The chain employs TRBV5-4 and TRBJ2-1, with 12 bases identical to TRBD2. This CDR3 has 17 residues. The germline V gene has CDR1 SGHNT and CDR2 YYREEE (reference sequence). The trim removed 3 bases at V and 7 bases at J, leaving 11 bases unmatched. The CDR3: CASSSEVLAGGPNEQFF. For the CDR3, the DNA is TGTGCCAGCAGCTCTGAGGTTCTAGCGGGGGGGCCGAATGAGCAGTTCTTC.

This clone was counted between two and nine times. The chain carries TRBV6-6 and TRBJ1-5; D ambiguous. The V end was cut by 7 bases, the J end by 0 bases, with 13 bases between. The CDR3 length is 15 residues. From germline, CDR1 is MNHNY and CDR2 SVGAGI (reference sequence). CDR3 in DNA: TGTGCCAGCAACTCAAGGAGCCTTAGCAATCAGCCCCAGCATTTT. It encodes CASNSRSLSNQPQHF.

The chain recombines TRBV19 with TRBJ2-2, with TRBD2 identical over 7 bases. Losses at the gene ends were 6 bases for V and 6 bases for J; bases not matched to a gene: 7. CDR3 length: 14 residues. Germline CDR1 reads LNHDA; CDR2 reads SQIVND (reference sequence). CDR3 nucleotide sequence: TGTGCCAGTAGGGAGCGGGGCCCCCCCGGGGAGCTGTTTTTT. It yields the protein CASRERGPPGELFF.

This chain joins TRBV10-3 and TRBJ2-7; 10 nucleotides match TRBD2. CDR3 length: 17 amino acids. V trimming: 0 bases; J trimming: 5 bases; junction bases outside the gene matches: 10. CDR1 is ENHRY, CDR2 SYGVKD, per germline. CDR3 in amino acids: CAISESLVGTSENEQYF. The CDR3 DNA follows: TGTGCCATCAGTGAGTCGTTGGTAGGGACTAGCGAAAACGAGCAGTACTTC.

This clone was counted only a few times. The chain is built from TRBV5-4 and TRBJ1-1; possibly TRBD1 for D (5 bases). Germline CDR1 SGHNT, CDR2 YYREEE (reference sequence). There are 12 residues in the CDR3. The V end lost 0 bases, the J end lost 7 bases, and 7 bases lay between the germline ends. In DNA form, the CDR3 reads TGTGCCAGCAGCTTGGCCGGGGGTGAAGCTTTCTTT. Its translation is CASSLAGGEAFF.

Regarding this clone: This CDR3 is also generated by other DNA sequences in the sample. The chain recombines TRBV7-2 with TRBJ1-5, with D possibly being TRBD1 (5 bases). V lost 4 bases to trimming and J lost 5 bases, with 9 bases between them. Germline CDR1 is SGHTA and CDR2 is FQGNSA. This CDR3 has 13 residues. CDR3: CASSSRRDQPQHF. The CDR3 DNA is TGTGCCAGCAGCTCCCGCAGGGATCAGCCCCAGCATTTT.

The gene calls are TRBV5-1 and TRBJ2-1, with 7 bases that match TRBD1. Per germline, CDR1 SGHRS and CDR2 YFSETQ. The V and J ends lost 4 bases and 4 bases, in that order; junction bases with no gene match: 8. This CDR3 spans 15 amino acids. CDR3 nucleotide sequence: TGCGCCAGCAGCGCCGGGACAGAAGCTTACAATGAGCAGTTCTTC. It encodes CASSAGTEAYNEQFF.

In this sample, this clone turned up once. This chain connects TRBV30 to TRBJ2-6; D is perhaps TRBD1 (6 bases). Per germline, CDR1 GTSNPN and CDR2 SVGIG (reference sequence). This CDR3 has 14 amino acids. Trimming took off 5 bases at V and 5 bases at J, with 13 bases between the two ends. The CDR3 spells CAWSRTGRANVLTF. The CDR3 DNA is TGTGCCTGGTCACGAACAGGGCGGGCCAACGTCCTGACTTTC.

This chain joins TRBV5-1 and TRBJ1-1, with D unclear. The CDR3 has 15 residues. The germline V and J ends were trimmed by 5 bases and 0 bases, with 14 bases remaining between them. Germline-derived CDR1 and CDR2 are SGHRS and YFSETQ. CDR3 DNA sequence: TGCGCCAGCAGGCCCTCCGACATTATGAACACTGAAGCTTTCTTT. Its protein product is CASRPSDIMNTEAFF.

This clone was detected once. The chain has TRBV7-2 and TRBJ1-3; D call uncertain. CDR1 is SGHTA and CDR2 is FQGNSA in the germline V gene. V lost 1 base to trimming and J lost 10 bases, with 8 bases between them. The CDR3 loop spans 12 amino acids. The CDR3 DNA follows: TGTGCCAGCAGCTTAGACACAACGACCATATATTTT. Its protein product is CASSLDTTTIYF.

This clone was detected a few times. The chain combines TRBV30 with TRBJ1-1; D gene uncertain. The CDR3 sequence is 14 residues long. Germline CDR1 is GTSNPN and CDR2 is SVGIG (reference sequence). V was clipped by 4 bases and J by 1 base, with 13 bases between them. CDR3 region: CAWTPLLTNTEAFF. The CDR3 region has the DNA TGTGCCTGGACCCCACTCCTCACGAACACTGAAGCTTTCTTT.

Concerning this clone: Mismatch with germline at one junction end may stem from a read error. This sample includes further DNA sequences coding for the same CDR3. The V call is TRBV7-2, the J call TRBJ1-2, with a tentative D call TRBD1 (6 bases). Germline V lookup: CDR1 SGHTA, CDR2 FQGNSA. The CDR3 consists of 14 residues. This CDR3 is CASSWDTANYGYTF. The CDR3 DNA sequence: TGTGCCAGCAGCTGGGACACGGCTAACTATGGTTACACCTTC.

This clone was seen a few times. The rearrangement uses TRBV19 and TRBJ1-1, with 10 bases matching TRBD1. J lost 6 bases, V lost 5 bases, and 6 bases had no gene match. Germline CDR1 is LNHDA and CDR2 is SQIVND (reference sequence). This CDR3 contains 14 residues. The CDR3 here is CASSQGQGRPEAFF. The CDR3 bases are TGTGCCAGTAGTCAGGGACAGGGGCGACCTGAAGCTTTCTTT.

This rearrangement joins TRBV2 to TRBJ1-4; 8 bases line up with TRBD1. CDR3 length: 18 residues. V trimming: 6 bases; J trimming: 1 base; junction bases outside the gene matches: 13. Germline lookup yields CDR1 SNHLY and CDR2 FYNNEI. CDR3 DNA sequence: TGTGCCAGCAGGGAGGGTACAGGGGGGACGAAAACTAATGAAAAACTGTTTTTT. Translation gives CASREGTGGTKTNEKLFF.

V is TRBV5-1 and J is TRBJ2-7, with unresolved D. Trimming removed 0 bases from V and 2 bases from J, with 9 bases in between. Germline assignment: CDR1 SGHRS and CDR2 YFSETQ. The CDR3 contains 14 residues. The CDR3 region has the DNA TGCGCCAGCAGCTTGGTAGTCGAAGCCTACGAGCAGTACTTC. Its protein product is CASSLVVEAYEQYF.

The genes are TRBV30 and TRBJ1-2, with D maybe TRBD1 (5 bases). Germline values: CDR1 GTSNPN, CDR2 SVGIG (reference sequence). The CDR3 is 16 amino acids. V lost 0 bases and J 3 bases, leaving 17 bases between the germline ends. CDR3 sequence: CAWSVLRGRSDYGYTF. The CDR3 DNA is TGTGCCTGGAGTGTACTCCGGGGCAGATCTGACTATGGCTACACCTTC. The full variable domain, rest sourced from reference TRBV30 and TRBJ1-2, is SQTIHQWPATLVQPVGSPLSLECTVEGTSNPNLYWYRQAAGRGLQLLFYSVGIGQISSEVPQNLSASRPQDRQFILSSKKLLLSDSGFYLCAWSVLRGRSDYGYTFGSGTRLTVV.

The genes are TRBV11-2 and TRBJ1-6, with D maybe TRBD1 (6 bases). The CDR3 spans 15 residues. V dropped 6 bases and J dropped 0 bases, with 9 bases sitting between them. CDR1 SGHAT and CDR2 FQNNGV come from the germline V gene. CDR3 coding DNA: TGTGCCAGCAGACAGGGAAGCTCCTATAATTCACCCCTCCACTTT. It encodes CASRQGSSYNSPLHF.

The genes are TRBV9 and TRBJ2-1; possible D gene TRBD2, 5 bases. Germline CDR1 SGDLS, CDR2 YYNGEE. V lost 4 bases, J lost 6 bases, and 5 bases lay in between. This CDR3 comprises 11 residues. The CDR3 nucleotides read TGTGCCAGCAGCACTAGCAATGAGCAGTTCTTC. It translates to CASSTSNEQFF. The full variable domain, in which reference TRBV9 and TRBJ2-1 provide the parts outside the CDR3, is DSGVTQTPKHLITATGQRVTLRCSPRSGDLSVYWYQQSLDQGLQFLIQYYNGEERAKGNILERFSAQQFPDLHSELNLSSLELGDSALYFCASSTSNEQFFGPGTRLTVL.